The rows below give T cell receptor beta chains drawn from one sample of a study of T cells in Graves' hyperthyroidism and ophthalmopathy. One entry per CDR3 protein results from TCRdb running MiXCR on the multiplex PCR reads. The sample holds more than 500,000 distinct CDR3 sequences, less than 15% seen once. Sequencing was carried out using blood. These receptors originate from a woman aged 40 to 50 with Graves' hyperthyroidism. Each CDR3 is given with its conserved first and last residue. The D gene is left open where the match is weak. The listing skips clone size in some rows; elsewhere it reads once, few, many or a size class.

>TRBV6-1|TRBD1|few|TRBJ1-5
TGTGCCAGCAGTCTGGGACAGGGGGGTGAGCCCCAGCATTTT
CASSLGQGGEPQHF
>TRBV28|NA|few|TRBJ2-3
TGTGCCAGTGCGGACCGGGCCCATACGCAGTATTTT
CASADRAHTQYF
>TRBV11-3|TRBD2|many|TRBJ2-1
TGTGCCAGCAGCTTAATTATCGGAGCGGGAAGCTACAATGAGCAGTTCTTC
CASSLIIGAGSYNEQFF
>TRBV5-4|NA|many|TRBJ2-7
TGTGCCAGCAGCTTGGAATTGGGCGAGCAGTACTTC
CASSLELGEQYF
>TRBV7-9|TRBD1|many|TRBJ1-1
TGTGCCAGCAGCCAGGGACAGAACGTGAACACTGAAGCTTTCTTT
CASSQGQNVNTEAFF
>TRBV28|NA|many|TRBJ1-5
TGTGCCAGCAGTTCGGACATTCCGGATCAGCCCCAGCATTTT
CASSSDIPDQPQHF
>TRBV3-1|NA|many|TRBJ1-1
TGTGCCAGCAGCTCTTACTCCCAATCAATGAACACTGAAGCTTTCTTT
CASSSYSQSMNTEAFF
>TRBV6-1|NA|many|TRBJ2-3
TGTGCCAGCAGGGCGACATCGACTTCGACAGATACGCAGTATTTT
CASRATSTSTDTQYF
>TRBV5-1|NA|many|TRBJ1-2
TGCGCCAGCAGCTTGGAAGGACAATTGGGACATGGCTACACCTTC
CASSLEGQLGHGYTF
>TRBV11-2|TRBD1|many|TRBJ2-5
TGTGCCAGCAGCCGGGACAGAGAGACCCAGTACTTC
CASSRDRETQYF
>TRBV6-2/TRBV6-3|NA|NA|TRBJ1-5
TGTGCCAGCAGTTACTCCCCAGGAGGAAATCAGCCCCAGCATTTT
CASSYSPGGNQPQHF